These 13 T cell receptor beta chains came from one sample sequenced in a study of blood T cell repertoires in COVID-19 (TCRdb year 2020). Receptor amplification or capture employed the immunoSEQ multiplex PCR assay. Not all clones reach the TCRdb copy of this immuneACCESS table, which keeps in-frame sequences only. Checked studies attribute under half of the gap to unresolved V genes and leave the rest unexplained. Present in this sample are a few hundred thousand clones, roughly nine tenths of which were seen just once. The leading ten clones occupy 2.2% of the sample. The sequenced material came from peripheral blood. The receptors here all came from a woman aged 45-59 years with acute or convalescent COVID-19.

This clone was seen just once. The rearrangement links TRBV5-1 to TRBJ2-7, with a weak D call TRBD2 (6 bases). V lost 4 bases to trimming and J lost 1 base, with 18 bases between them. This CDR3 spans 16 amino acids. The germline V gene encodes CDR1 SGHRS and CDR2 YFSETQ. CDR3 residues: CASSLRLGTGSYEQYF. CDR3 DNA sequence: TGCGCCAGCAGCCTACGGTTAGGGACTGGATCCTACGAGCAGTACTTC.

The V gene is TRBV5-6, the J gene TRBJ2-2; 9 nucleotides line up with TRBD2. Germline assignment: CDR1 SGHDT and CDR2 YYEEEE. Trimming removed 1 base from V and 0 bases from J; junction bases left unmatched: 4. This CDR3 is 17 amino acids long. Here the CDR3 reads CASSLLAGETNTGELFF. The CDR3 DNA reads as TGTGCCAGCAGCTTGTTAGCGGGGGAGACGAACACCGGGGAGCTGTTTTTT.

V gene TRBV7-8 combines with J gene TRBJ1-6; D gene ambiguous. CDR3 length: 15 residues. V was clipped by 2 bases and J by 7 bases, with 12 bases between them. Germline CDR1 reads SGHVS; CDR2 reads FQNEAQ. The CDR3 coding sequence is TGTGCCAGCAGCTTATTGGGAGAGGGAAATTCACCCCTCCACTTT. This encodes CASSLLGEGNSPLHF.

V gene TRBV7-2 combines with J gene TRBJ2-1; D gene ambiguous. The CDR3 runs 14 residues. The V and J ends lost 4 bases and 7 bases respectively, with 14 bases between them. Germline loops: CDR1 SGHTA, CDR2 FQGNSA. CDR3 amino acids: CASSYTPYYNEQFF. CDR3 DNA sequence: TGTGCCAGCAGCTATACCCCCTATTATAATGAGCAGTTCTTC.

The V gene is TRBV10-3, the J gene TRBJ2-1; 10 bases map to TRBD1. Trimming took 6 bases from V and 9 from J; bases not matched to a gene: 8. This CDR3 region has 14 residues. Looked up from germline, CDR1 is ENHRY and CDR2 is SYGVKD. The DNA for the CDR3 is TGTGCCATCAGCCCGGGACAGGGGTTTACTGAGCAGTTCTTC. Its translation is CAISPGQGFTEQFF.

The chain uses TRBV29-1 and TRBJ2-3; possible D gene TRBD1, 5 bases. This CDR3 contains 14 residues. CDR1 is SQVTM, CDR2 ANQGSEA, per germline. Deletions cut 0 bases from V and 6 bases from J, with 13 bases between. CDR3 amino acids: CSVEDGREWDTQYF. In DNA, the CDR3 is TGCAGCGTTGAAGACGGCAGGGAATGGGATACGCAGTATTTT.

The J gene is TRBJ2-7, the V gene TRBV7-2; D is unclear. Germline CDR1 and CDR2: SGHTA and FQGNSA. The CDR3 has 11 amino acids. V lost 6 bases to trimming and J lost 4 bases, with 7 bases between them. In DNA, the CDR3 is TGTGCCAGCAGGCCCACATACGAGCAGTACTTC. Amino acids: CASRPTYEQYF.

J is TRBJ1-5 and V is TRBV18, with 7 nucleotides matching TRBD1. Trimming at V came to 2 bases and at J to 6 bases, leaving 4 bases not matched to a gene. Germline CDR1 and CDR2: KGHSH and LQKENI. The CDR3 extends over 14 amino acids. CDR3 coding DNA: TGTGCCAGCTCACCAGACAGGGAAGGTCAGCCCCAGCATTTT. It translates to CASSPDREGQPQHF. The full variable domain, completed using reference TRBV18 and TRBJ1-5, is NAGVMQNPRHLVRRRGQEARLRCSPMKGHSHVYWYRQLPEEGLKFMVYLQKENIIDESGMPKERFSAEFPKEGPSILRIQQVVRGDSAAYFCASSPDREGQPQHFGDGTRLSIL.

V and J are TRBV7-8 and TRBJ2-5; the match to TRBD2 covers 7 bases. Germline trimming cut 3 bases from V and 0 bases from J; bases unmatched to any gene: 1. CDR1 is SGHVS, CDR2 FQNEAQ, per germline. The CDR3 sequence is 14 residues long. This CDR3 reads CASSFGTNQETQYF. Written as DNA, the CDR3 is TGTGCCAGCAGCTTTGGGACTAACCAAGAGACCCAGTACTTC.

The CDR3 nucleotides read TGTGCCAGCAGCTCGGGACAGGGGGCGGTTGAAAAACTGTTTTTT. Translation: CASSSGQGAVEKLFF. This rearrangement joins TRBV5-8 to TRBJ1-4; 12 nucleotides line up with TRBD1. Germline values: CDR1 SGHTS, CDR2 YDEGEE. This CDR3 spans 15 amino acids. Germline trimming cut 3 bases from V and 7 bases from J; bases unmatched to any gene: 4. The variable domain in full, with the rest retrieved from reference TRBV5-8 and TRBJ1-4, is EAGVTQSPTHLIKTRGQQATLRCSPISGHTSVYWYQQALGLGLQFLLWYDEGEERNRGNFPPRFSGRQFPNYSSELNVNALELEDSALYLCASSSGQGAVEKLFFGSGTQLSVL.

The CDR3 bases are TGTGCCAGCAGCGGCGGACTAAACGGCTACGAGCAGTACTTC. This sequence encodes CASSGGLNGYEQYF. This chain uses TRBV9 with TRBJ2-7, with D perhaps TRBD2 (6 bases). Per germline, CDR1 SGDLS and CDR2 YYNGEE. The CDR3 has 14 residues. Trimming cost V 3 bases and J 3 bases, with 13 bases left between them.

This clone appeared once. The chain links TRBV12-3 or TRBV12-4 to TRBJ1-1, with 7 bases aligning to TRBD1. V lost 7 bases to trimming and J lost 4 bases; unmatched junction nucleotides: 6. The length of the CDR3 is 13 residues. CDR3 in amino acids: CASTYQGGTEAFF. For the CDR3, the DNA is TGTGCCAGCACCTACCAGGGGGGCACTGAAGCTTTCTTT.

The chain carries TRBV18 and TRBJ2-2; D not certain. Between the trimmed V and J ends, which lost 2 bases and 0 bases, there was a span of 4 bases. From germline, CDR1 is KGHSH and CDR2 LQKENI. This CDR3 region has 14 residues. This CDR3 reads CASSPTPNTGELFF. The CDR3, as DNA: TGTGCCAGCTCACCAACTCCGAACACCGGGGAGCTGTTTTTT.